The rows below give T cell receptor beta chains drawn from one sample of a study of preoperative IRX-2 immunotherapy in early breast cancer. Assay: immunoSEQ multiplex PCR; the TCRdb copy retains only in-frame clones and omits some. Of fewer than 30,000 clones in the sample, 90% were seen once. The sample was gathered from a patient treated with IRX-2 immunotherapy. The receptors shown here come from a human donor with breast cancer. CDR3s include the opening cysteine and the closing phenylalanine or tryptophan. A D gene is named only where the DNA matches it firmly. The size of a clone is reported for some rows only, either as once, few or many, or as a class for expanded clones.

j_gene: TRBJ2-5; d_gene: TRBD2; v_gene: TRBV7-9; abundance: NA; CDR3aa: CASSSGLAIIQETQYF; CDR3nt: TGTGCCAGCAGCTCCGGACTAGCGATCATCCAAGAGACCCAGTACTTC
j_gene: TRBJ2-5; d_gene: TRBD2; v_gene: TRBV4-1; abundance: NA; CDR3aa: CASSLAGVGETQYF; CDR3nt: TGCGCCAGCAGCCTTGCGGGGGTAGGGGAGACCCAGTACTTC
j_gene: TRBJ2-1; d_gene: TRBD2; v_gene: TRBV18; abundance: NA; CDR3aa: CASSPGRGDNEQFF; CDR3nt: TGTGCCAGCTCCCCGGGACGGGGGGACAATGAGCAGTTCTTC
j_gene: TRBJ1-5; d_gene: NA; v_gene: TRBV6-5; abundance: NA; CDR3aa: CASRGERGSGQPQHF; CDR3nt: TGTGCCAGCCGAGGGGAAAGGGGATCGGGGCAGCCCCAGCATTTT
j_gene: TRBJ1-2; d_gene: NA; v_gene: TRBV6-1; abundance: NA; CDR3aa: CASSEILGQGQRGNGYTF; CDR3nt: TGTGCCAGCAGTGAAATCCTGGGACAAGGCCAACGGGGTAATGGCTACACCTTC
j_gene: TRBJ2-2; d_gene: TRBD1; v_gene: TRBV7-8; abundance: NA; CDR3aa: CASSPLGTETGELFF; CDR3nt: TGTGCCAGCAGCCCCCTCGGGACAGAGACCGGGGAGCTGTTTTTT
j_gene: TRBJ1-5; d_gene: TRBD1; v_gene: TRBV27; abundance: NA; CDR3aa: CASSRTGGGQPQHF; CDR3nt: TGTGCCAGCAGCCGCACAGGGGGTGGTCAGCCCCAGCATTTT
j_gene: TRBJ2-3; d_gene: TRBD2; v_gene: TRBV5-1; abundance: NA; CDR3aa: CASSLRPASGGVTDTQYF; CDR3nt: TGCGCCAGCAGCTTGCGGCCGGCTAGCGGGGGAGTCACAGATACGCAGTATTTT
j_gene: TRBJ2-7; d_gene: NA; v_gene: TRBV28; abundance: few; CDR3aa: CASNPGSVYEQYF; CDR3nt: TGTGCCAGCAATCCAGGGTCCGTGTACGAGCAGTACTTC
j_gene: TRBJ2-1; d_gene: TRBD2; v_gene: TRBV11-2; abundance: NA; CDR3aa: CASSTSSGEQFF; CDR3nt: TGTGCCAGCAGCACTTCTAGCGGGGAGCAGTTCTTC
j_gene: TRBJ2-7; d_gene: NA; v_gene: TRBV12-5; abundance: once; CDR3aa: CASGRDLHYEQYF; CDR3nt: TGTGCTAGTGGTCGGGACCTACACTACGAGCAGTACTTC
j_gene: TRBJ2-5; d_gene: NA; v_gene: TRBV5-6; abundance: NA; CDR3aa: CASSLSGLGETQYF; CDR3nt: TGTGCCAGCAGCTTGAGCGGGTTGGGAGAGACCCAGTACTTC
j_gene: TRBJ1-1; d_gene: NA; v_gene: TRBV4-1; abundance: NA; CDR3aa: CASSPWTGNTEAFF; CDR3nt: TGCGCCAGCAGCCCTTGGACGGGGAACACTGAAGCTTTCTTT
j_gene: TRBJ2-7; d_gene: TRBD1; v_gene: TRBV6-5; abundance: NA; CDR3aa: CASRSTGGKYEQYF; CDR3nt: TGTGCCAGCAGGTCGACAGGGGGCAAGTACGAGCAGTACTTC
j_gene: TRBJ1-6; d_gene: NA; v_gene: TRBV11-2; abundance: NA; CDR3aa: CASSLEDRFSPLHF; CDR3nt: TGTGCCAGCAGCTTAGAAGATAGATTTTCACCCCTCCACTTT
j_gene: TRBJ2-7; d_gene: NA; v_gene: TRBV27; abundance: NA; CDR3aa: CASRFDSGRSEQYF; CDR3nt: TGTGCCAGCAGATTCGACAGCGGCCGATCCGAGCAGTACTTC
j_gene: TRBJ2-3; d_gene: NA; v_gene: TRBV12-5; abundance: NA; CDR3aa: CASGRTTGTDTQYF; CDR3nt: TGTGCTAGTGGCCGGACTACTGGCACAGATACGCAGTATTTT
j_gene: TRBJ1-2; d_gene: NA; v_gene: TRBV11-2; abundance: NA; CDR3aa: CASSLGHYGYTF; CDR3nt: TGTGCCAGCAGCTTGGGACACTATGGCTACACCTTC
j_gene: TRBJ2-1; d_gene: NA; v_gene: TRBV1; abundance: NA; CDR3aa: CTSSQDSRGGQRWQFF; CDR3nt: TGCACCAGCAGCCAAGATAGCCGCGGGGGTCAACGGTGGCAGTTCTTC
j_gene: TRBJ1-6; d_gene: NA; v_gene: TRBV7-2; abundance: NA; CDR3aa: CASSPNNSPLHF; CDR3nt: TGTGCCAGCAGCCCAAATAATTCACCCCTCCACTTT
j_gene: TRBJ1-2; d_gene: NA; v_gene: TRBV6-5; abundance: NA; CDR3aa: CASSVTAGTKNGYTF; CDR3nt: TGTGCCAGCAGTGTCACCGCCGGGACAAAGAATGGCTACACCTTC
j_gene: TRBJ1-2; d_gene: TRBD1; v_gene: TRBV7-2; abundance: NA; CDR3aa: CASSLGSGTGGRYGYTF; CDR3nt: TGTGCCAGCAGCTTGGGCTCCGGGACAGGGGGCCGCTATGGCTACACCTTC
j_gene: TRBJ2-5; d_gene: NA; v_gene: TRBV28; abundance: NA; CDR3aa: CASRGAGSETQYF; CDR3nt: TGTGCCAGCAGGGGGGCAGGTTCGGAGACCCAGTACTTC
j_gene: TRBJ2-7; d_gene: TRBD2; v_gene: TRBV30; abundance: NA; CDR3aa: CAWSAPPRLAATYEQYF; CDR3nt: TGTGCCTGGAGTGCCCCCCCCCGACTAGCGGCCACCTACGAGCAGTACTTC
j_gene: TRBJ1-4; d_gene: TRBD1; v_gene: TRBV28; abundance: NA; CDR3aa: CASSSWDRDRGEKLFF; CDR3nt: TGTGCCAGCAGTTCATGGGACCGGGACAGGGGTGAAAAACTGTTTTTT
j_gene: TRBJ1-6; d_gene: NA; v_gene: TRBV4-1; abundance: NA; CDR3aa: CASSPPASSYNSPLHF; CDR3nt: TGCGCCAGCAGCCCCCCCGCGAGCTCCTATAATTCACCCCTCCACTTT
j_gene: TRBJ1-4; d_gene: NA; v_gene: TRBV18; abundance: NA; CDR3aa: CASSLGTGNEKLFF; CDR3nt: TGTGCCAGCTCACTCGGGACGGGGAATGAAAAACTGTTTTTT
j_gene: TRBJ2-5; d_gene: NA; v_gene: TRBV7-6; abundance: once; CDR3aa: CASSSTRQETQYF; CDR3nt: TGTGCCAGCAGCTCTACCCGGCAAGAGACCCAGTACTTC
j_gene: TRBJ2-7; d_gene: NA; v_gene: TRBV6-5; abundance: NA; CDR3aa: CASSKDGVVLYEQYF; CDR3nt: TGTGCCAGCAGCAAGGACGGAGTGGTCCTCTACGAGCAGTACTTC
j_gene: TRBJ1-2; d_gene: NA; v_gene: TRBV6-5; abundance: NA; CDR3aa: CASRSVDGYTF; CDR3nt: TGTGCCAGCAGGTCCGTGGATGGCTACACCTTC
j_gene: TRBJ2-3; d_gene: TRBD2; v_gene: TRBV13; abundance: NA; CDR3aa: CASSSPLAESTDTQYF; CDR3nt: TGTGCCAGCAGCTCCCCGCTAGCGGAGAGCACAGATACGCAGTATTTT
j_gene: TRBJ2-2; d_gene: TRBD1; v_gene: TRBV7-6; abundance: few; CDR3aa: CASSPIGGTAAGELFF; CDR3nt: TGTGCCAGCAGCCCCATAGGTGGGACAGCGGCCGGGGAGCTGTTTTTT
j_gene: TRBJ2-7; d_gene: NA; v_gene: TRBV28; abundance: NA; CDR3aa: CASSLPGSYEQYF; CDR3nt: TGTGCCAGCAGTTTGCCAGGGTCCTACGAGCAGTACTTC
j_gene: TRBJ2-5; d_gene: NA; v_gene: TRBV27; abundance: few; CDR3aa: CASSLSRQGETQYF; CDR3nt: TGTGCCAGCAGTTTATCGAGGCAGGGAGAGACCCAGTACTTC
j_gene: TRBJ1-2; d_gene: TRBD1; v_gene: TRBV28; abundance: NA; CDR3aa: CASSPRTGIGYTF; CDR3nt: TGTGCCAGCAGTCCCCGGACAGGGATTGGCTACACCTTC
j_gene: TRBJ2-5; d_gene: NA; v_gene: TRBV5-4; abundance: once; CDR3aa: CASSLFRLGVMSQYF; CDR3nt: TGTGCCAGCAGCCTATTCCGCCTGGGTGTGATGTCCCAGTACTTC
j_gene: TRBJ2-7; d_gene: NA; v_gene: TRBV7-2; abundance: NA; CDR3aa: CASLAWSSYEQYF; CDR3nt: TGTGCCAGCCTGGCCTGGTCCTCCTACGAGCAGTACTTC
j_gene: TRBJ1-2; d_gene: TRBD1; v_gene: TRBV5-6; abundance: NA; CDR3aa: CASSKDRGLHYGYTF; CDR3nt: TGTGCCAGCAGCAAGGACAGGGGGTTGCACTATGGCTACACCTTC
j_gene: TRBJ1-5; d_gene: NA; v_gene: TRBV27; abundance: NA; CDR3aa: CASSLKPQGQPQHF; CDR3nt: TGTGCCAGCAGTTTAAAACCCCAGGGTCAGCCCCAGCATTTT
j_gene: TRBJ2-7; d_gene: TRBD1; v_gene: TRBV19; abundance: NA; CDR3aa: CASSVDRGGYEQYF; CDR3nt: TGTGCCAGTAGTGTCGACAGGGGTGGCTACGAGCAGTACTTC